Below are 10 T cell receptor beta chains sequenced from a single sample in a study of blood T cells in healthy people across ages. It was with a sample-barcoded 5' primer and a J-beta primer mix that a second PCR of roughly 7 to 12 cycles was run. TCRdb fed the 5' RACE reads into MiXCR, producing one record per CDR3 protein. The table includes 1.5 million to 1.8 million distinct CDR3 sequences, 40% to 45% detected once. The sample consisted of blood. The receptors shown here come from a woman between 18 and 29 years old in good health.

This clonotype came up a few times. J is TRBJ2-5 and V is TRBV10-3; no reliable D call. Looked up from germline, CDR1 is ENHRY and CDR2 is SYGVKD. The V and J ends lost 0 bases and 5 bases respectively, with 4 bases between them. There are 12 residues in the CDR3. DNA for the CDR3: TGTGCCATCAGTGAGTCGTGGGAGACCCAGTACTTC. Its protein product is CAISESWETQYF.

This clonotype was found a few times. The rearrangement joins TRBV6-5 to TRBJ1-1, with D unclear. Germline lookup yields CDR1 MNHEY and CDR2 SVGAGI. V lost 3 bases and J 4 bases, leaving 12 bases between the germline ends. The CDR3 length is 14 residues. In DNA form, the CDR3 reads TGTGCCAGCAGTTATGGGGTGGGTGGCACTGAAGCTTTCTTT. It yields the protein CASSYGVGGTEAFF.

The gene calls are TRBV20-1 and TRBJ2-3; TRBD2 matches 7 bases. Germline assignment: CDR1 DFQATT and CDR2 SNEGSKA (reference sequence). The J segment lost 7 bases and the V segment lost 0 bases, leaving 13 bases of the junction unmatched. The CDR3 totals 16 residues. This chain's CDR3 is CSARDPLAESPNTQYF. CDR3 nucleotide sequence: TGCAGTGCTAGAGATCCCCTAGCGGAGTCCCCGAATACGCAGTATTTT.

The chain uses TRBV18 and TRBJ2-1, with no clear D. Germline assignment: CDR1 KGHSH and CDR2 LQKENI. The CDR3 spans 15 residues. V lost 1 base, J lost 13 bases, and 20 bases lay in between. The DNA for the CDR3 is TGTGCCAGCTCACCACTGGATCAGAGACAAGACCCCCAGTTCTTC. It codes for CASSPLDQRQDPQFF.

This rearrangement joins TRBV5-1 to TRBJ2-1; the D is unclear. The J call is doubtful: the DNA matches TRBJ2-7 better. Germline CDR1 reads SGHRS; CDR2 reads YFSETQ. The CDR3 has 15 amino acids. CDR3 in DNA: TGCGCCAGCAGCTTGGAGGGTTCCACCTACAATGAGCAGTACTTC. It specifies CASSLEGSTYNEQYF.

The chain couples TRBV4-1 to TRBJ2-3; a weak D match, TRBD2 (6 bases). Trimming removed 1 base from V and 1 base from J, with 12 bases in between. This CDR3 spans 16 amino acids. Germline V gene lookup returns CDR1 MGHRA and CDR2 YSYEKL. The CDR3 bases are TGCGCCAGCAGCCAAGGCGCGGGGACCGGCACAGATACGCAGTATTTT. It codes for CASSQGAGTGTDTQYF.

This clonotype has only a few counts. The J gene is TRBJ1-2, the V gene TRBV20-1; D is uncertain. With 1 base removed from V and 6 bases from J, the gap between germline ends came to 12 bases. The germline CDR1 and CDR2 sequences are DFQATT and SNEGSKA (reference sequence). The CDR3 spans 13 residues. CDR3 DNA: TGCAGTGCTAGAGTGCAGGTCTCTCATGGCTACACCTTC. Its protein product is CSARVQVSHGYTF.

This clonotype was picked up one time. This chain uses TRBV6-2 or TRBV6-3 with TRBJ1-5; the D gene is possibly TRBD1 (6 bases). Deletions cut 2 bases from V and 0 bases from J, with 17 bases between. CDR3 size: 18 residues. CDR1 is MNHEY, CDR2 SVGEGT, per germline. CDR3 sequence: CASSYPPGGPPSNQPQHF. As DNA, the CDR3 is TGTGCCAGCAGTTACCCGCCCGGGGGCCCTCCTAGCAATCAGCCCCAGCATTTT.

The chain couples TRBV7-8 to TRBJ2-7; no reliable D call. This CDR3 has 14 amino acids. Germline lookup yields CDR1 SGHVS and CDR2 FQNEAQ. Trimming cost V 2 bases and J 0 bases, with 8 bases left between them. The CDR3: CASSLLQNSYEQYF. The CDR3 DNA sequence: TGTGCCAGCAGCTTATTACAGAACTCCTACGAGCAGTACTTC.

The rearrangement links TRBV5-1 to TRBJ1-2, with 7 bases aligning to TRBD1. The CDR3 has 15 residues. Per the germline V gene, CDR1 is SGHRS and CDR2 is YFSETQ. Trimming at V came to 4 bases and at J to 4 bases, leaving 10 bases not matched to a gene. CDR3 protein: CASSDDTTGVYGYTF. The CDR3 bases are TGCGCCAGCAGCGACGATACCACAGGGGTCTATGGCTACACCTTC.